This T cell receptor (beta chain) was recovered during a study of blood T cell repertoires in COVID-19. Overall study: In each case, the material was cDNA or gDNA derived from T cells, B-cell-depleted T cells, or PBMCs.

The method was immunoSEQ multiplex PCR; TCRdb's version includes in-frame clones alone and lacks a portion of them. The sample records about 250,000 clones, roughly 83% being singletons. This CDR3 has 17 amino acids. With V trimmed by 1 base and J by 8 bases, 12 bases remained unmatched. CDR1 and CDR2 (germline): SGHTA, FQGNSA. The TCR comes from a man at least 80 years old with acute or convalescent COVID-19. The sequenced sample was peripheral blood. The chain employs TRBV7-2 and TRBJ2-1, with 9 bases identical to TRBD2. As DNA, the CDR3 is TGTGCCAGCAGCTTAGGGGGGACTAGCCGCTATTGGGATGAGCAGTTCTTC. Translated: CASSLGGTSRYWDEQFF.